This T cell receptor beta chain was observed in a study of blood T cell dynamics during melanoma immunotherapy. The protocol was immunoSEQ multiplex PCR, while the TCRdb copy is restricted to in-frame clones and leaves out a portion. Seen here are approximately 15,000 clones, 70% to 90% observed once, and the top ten hold 6%. Specified time point: pre-treatment baseline. The clonotype comes from a human donor with melanoma. Here the sequenced sample was blood, taken from a patient treated with checkpoint blockade.

CDR3 protein: CASSAWDGQNTEAFF. The DNA of the CDR3 is TGTGCCAGCAGCGCCTGGGACGGACAGAACACTGAAGCTTTCTTT. The rearrangement links TRBV7-8 to TRBJ1-1; maybe TRBD1 (5 bases). Looked up from germline, CDR1 is SGHVS and CDR2 is FQNEAQ. V gave up 5 bases and J gave up 1 base, with 14 bases separating them. There are 15 residues in the CDR3.